Following are 27 T cell receptor beta chains from one sample sequenced in a study of T cells in Graves' hyperthyroidism and ophthalmopathy. Amplified TCR beta CDR3 regions derived from RNA transcripts. In the first-round RT-PCR of the TCR CDR3, the HTBI primer set was used. One entry per CDR3 protein, called by TCRdb with MiXCR from the multiplex PCR reads. The sample has 300,000 to 400,000 distinct CDR3 sequences, about 20% seen once; the top ten hold approximately 54%. The sequenced sample consisted of blood. Every receptor here comes from a woman aged 45-60 years with Graves' hyperthyroidism.

This clonotype was seen only once. V and J are TRBV28 and TRBJ2-7; D is perhaps TRBD1 (5 bases). The V and J ends lost 3 bases and 3 bases respectively, with 12 bases between them. The CDR3 covers 14 residues. From germline, CDR1 is MDHEN and CDR2 SYDVKM. CDR3 sequence: CASSFRGMFYEQYF. The CDR3 nucleotides are TGTGCCAGCAGTTTTAGGGGAATGTTCTACGAGCAGTACTTC.

V usage is TRBV19 and J usage is TRBJ2-1; 9 positions match TRBD1. The length of the CDR3 is 14 residues. Germline CDR1 and CDR2: LNHDA and SQIVND (reference sequence). After removal of 10 bases from V and 8 bases from J, the junction contained 12 bases not matched to a gene. CDR3 nucleotides: TGTGCCACCGGACCGAGGGACAGGGCACATGAGCAGTTCTTC. Its protein product is CATGPRDRAHEQFF.

This sequence joins TRBV6-1 and TRBJ2-7, with D uncertain. Germline-derived CDR1 and CDR2 are MNHNS and SASEGT. Trimming stripped 5 bases from V and 6 bases from J, with 17 bases between. The CDR3 has 14 residues. The CDR3 nucleotides read TGTGCCAGCAGTTCCCCTGAGGACCTCTCCGAGCAGTACTTC. Amino acid sequence: CASSSPEDLSEQYF.

This clonotype was detected many times. V usage is TRBV28 and J usage is TRBJ1-6; D remains ambiguous. Germline CDR1 and CDR2: MDHEN and SYDVKM. The CDR3 consists of 12 residues. V was clipped by 4 bases and J by 7 bases, with 5 bases between them. The CDR3 sequence: CASSSGNSPLHF. In DNA, the CDR3 is TGTGCCAGCAGTTCTGGCAATTCACCCCTCCACTTT.

The chain is built from TRBV30 and TRBJ2-1; 8 bases fit TRBD2. The germline CDR1 and CDR2 sequences are GTSNPN and SVGIG (reference sequence). V lost 0 bases to trimming and J lost 8 bases; unmatched junction nucleotides: 9. This CDR3 has 15 amino acids. The CDR3 region has the DNA TGTGCCTGGAGTGTACAAGCGGGAGCGGGGGATGAGCAGTTCTTC. Protein: CAWSVQAGAGDEQFF.

V is TRBV28 and J is TRBJ1-1, with no clear D. The CDR3 covers 12 residues. Trimming took 1 base from V and 3 from J, leaving 3 bases between them. Germline V gene lookup returns CDR1 MDHEN and CDR2 SYDVKM. The CDR3 DNA follows: TGTGCCAGCAGTTTATTTGACACTGAAGCTTTCTTT. Translating gives CASSLFDTEAFF.

The genes are TRBV20-1 and TRBJ2-7, with a weak D call TRBD1 (6 bases). The ends were cut back, 3 bases at V and 0 bases at J, with 9 bases in the middle. Germline CDR1 reads DFQATT; CDR2 reads SNEGSKA (reference sequence). This CDR3 comprises 13 residues. CDR3: CSASKGGSYEQYF. Here the CDR3 DNA reads TGCAGTGCTAGTAAAGGGGGCTCCTACGAGCAGTACTTC.

This clonotype occurred a few times. V gene TRBV6-2 or TRBV6-3 combines with J gene TRBJ2-3, with a weak D call TRBD2 (5 bases). Germline V gives CDR1 MNHEY, CDR2 SVGEGT. This CDR3 is built from 13 residues. Trimming removed 5 bases from V and 2 bases from J, with 8 bases in between. In DNA form, the CDR3 reads TGTGCCAGCAGTCGACTAATCACAGATACGCAGTATTTT. This encodes CASSRLITDTQYF.

The chain joins TRBV5-1 to TRBJ2-2; 10 bases are shared with TRBD2. There are 17 residues in the CDR3. From germline, CDR1 is SGHRS and CDR2 YFSETQ. The CDR3 sequence: CVSLRTSGISNTGELFF. CDR3 sequence (DNA): TGCGTCAGTTTGCGGACTAGCGGAATTTCGAACACCGGGGAGCTGTTTTTT.

CDR3 sequence: CASSQDPTSTLSYEQYF. CDR3 nucleotide sequence: TGCGCCAGCAGCCAAGATCCAACTAGCACCCTTTCCTACGAGCAGTACTTC. The rearrangement uses TRBV4-1 and TRBJ2-7, with D possibly TRBD2 on 6 matching bases. Trimming pared 0 bases from V and 1 base from J, leaving 16 bases between. The CDR3 consists of 17 residues. CDR1 is MGHRA, CDR2 YSYEKL, per germline.

This clonotype was counted at least ten times. The rearrangement joins TRBV11-2 to TRBJ2-5; 9 nucleotides match TRBD2. CDR1 SGHAT and CDR2 FQNNGV come from the germline V gene. The CDR3 is 16 residues long. The V segment lost 0 bases and the J segment 5 bases; nucleotides outside the gene matches: 7. As DNA, the CDR3 is TGTGCCAGCAGCTTAGAAGGTAGCGGGAGAGAGGAGACCCAGTACTTC. Translated: CASSLEGSGREETQYF.

The chain employs TRBV28 and TRBJ2-3; D is uncertain. Germline values: CDR1 MDHEN, CDR2 SYDVKM. The CDR3 is 14 amino acids. V was trimmed by 6 bases and J by 0 bases, leaving 10 bases between them. The CDR3 sequence is CASSLRSSTDTQYF. The CDR3 DNA is TGTGCCAGCAGCTTGAGGTCTAGCACAGATACGCAGTATTTT.

This clonotype was recorded many times. The chain combines TRBV2 with TRBJ1-6, with a tentative D call TRBD1 (6 bases). The length of the CDR3 is 13 residues. Germline loops: CDR1 SNHLY, CDR2 FYNNEI. V lost 7 bases to trimming and J lost 5 bases, with 9 bases between them. CDR3 sequence reads: CASNGQNNSPLHF. CDR3 nucleotides: TGTGCCAGCAACGGACAGAATAATTCACCCCTCCACTTT.

V and J are TRBV3-1 and TRBJ1-2; no firm D call. The CDR3 contains 13 residues. V was shortened by 2 bases and J by 4 bases, with 8 bases between the two germline ends. Germline lookup yields CDR1 LGHDT and CDR2 YNNKEL (reference sequence). The CDR3 protein is CASSQQHSYGYTF. The CDR3 DNA is TGTGCCAGCAGCCAACAACACAGCTATGGCTACACCTTC.

The table lists this clonotype with a few counts. The chain couples TRBV6-1 to TRBJ2-1; a weak D match, TRBD2 (5 bases). The V end lost 6 bases, the J end lost 10 bases, and 13 bases lay between the germline ends. In germline, CDR1 is MNHNS, CDR2 SASEGT. This CDR3 has 12 amino acids. The CDR3 DNA follows: TGTGCCAGCAGGGCCGGGGAACACGAGCAGTTCTTC. It codes for CASRAGEHEQFF.

Regarding this clonotype: A read error may explain this, as a much larger clone is one base away. This chain connects TRBV11-2 to TRBJ2-5, with 8 bases fitting TRBD1. The CDR3 spans 16 residues. V was clipped by 5 bases and J by 5 bases; unmatched bases: 13. Per the germline V gene, CDR1 is SGHAT and CDR2 is FQNNGV. The CDR3 is CASSLYTTGVGETQYF. The CDR3, as DNA: TGTGCCAGCAGCCTTTATACGACAGGGGTAGGGGAGACCCAGTACTTC.

The table lists this clonotype with many counts. This sequence joins TRBV6-2 or TRBV6-3 and TRBJ2-3; D is undetermined. The V and J ends lost 2 bases and 6 bases respectively, with 15 bases between them. In germline, CDR1 is MNHEY, CDR2 SVGEGT. The CDR3 has 15 amino acids. The CDR3, as DNA: TGTGCCAGCAGTTACGCGATACTCGACGTCGATACGCAGTATTTT. It is translated as CASSYAILDVDTQYF.

In its sample, this clonotype was seen many times. This rearrangement joins TRBV6-2 or TRBV6-3 to TRBJ2-3, with 14 nucleotides matching TRBD2. Per the germline V gene, CDR1 is MNHEY and CDR2 is SVGEGT. The J segment lost 2 bases and the V segment lost 5 bases, leaving 9 bases of the junction unmatched. The CDR3 length is 18 residues. CDR3: CASSGGLAGAPDTDTQYF. The CDR3 region has the DNA TGTGCCAGCAGTGGGGGACTAGCGGGGGCGCCGGACACAGATACGCAGTATTTT.

The sample holds many counts of this clonotype. The rearrangement uses TRBV29-1 and TRBJ1-2, with 10 positions matching TRBD1. The CDR3 has 13 residues. With V trimmed by 2 bases and J by 6 bases, 3 bases remained unmatched. CDR1 is SQVTM and CDR2 is ANQGSEA in the germline V gene. CDR3 in DNA: TGCAGCGTTGAAAAGGGGACAGGGGATGGCTACACCTTC. As protein: CSVEKGTGDGYTF.

This clonotype occurred many times. The chain carries TRBV6-1 and TRBJ1-5, with D hard to call. V gave up 2 bases and J gave up 7 bases, with 6 bases separating them. Germline values: CDR1 MNHNS, CDR2 SASEGT. CDR3 length: 12 amino acids. CDR3 sequence: CASSEIRQPQHF. In nucleotides, the CDR3 is TGTGCCAGCAGTGAAATCAGGCAGCCCCAGCATTTT.

This clonotype came up many times. The chain uses TRBV20-1 and TRBJ2-1, with 13 bases aligning to TRBD2. V was pared by 1 base and J by 1 base, with 1 base of the junction left unmatched. The CDR3 covers 16 residues. CDR1 is DFQATT, CDR2 SNEGSKA, per germline (reference sequence). CDR3 region: CSARGTSGSSYNEQFF. DNA of the CDR3: TGCAGTGCTAGAGGGACTAGCGGGAGTTCCTACAATGAGCAGTTCTTC.

The chain joins TRBV9 to TRBJ1-2, with 10 bases that match TRBD1. The CDR3 consists of 15 residues. The V segment lost 1 base and the J segment 5 bases; nucleotides outside the gene matches: 5. Looked up from germline, CDR1 is SGDLS and CDR2 is YYNGEE. The CDR3 DNA is TGTGCCAGCAGCGTAAGACAGGGGGCGGGATATGGCTACACCTTC. Protein sequence: CASSVRQGAGYGYTF. The whole variable domain, filled in from reference TRBV9 and TRBJ1-2, reads DSGVTQTPKHLITATGQRVTLRCSPRSGDLSVYWYQQSLDQGLQFLIQYYNGEERAKGNILERFSAQQFPDLHSELNLSSLELGDSALYFCASSVRQGAGYGYTFGSGTRLTVV.

This clonotype occurred a few times. The chain uses TRBV27 and TRBJ1-3; the D is unclear. The germline CDR1 and CDR2 sequences are MNHEY and SMNVEV (reference sequence). This CDR3 contains 15 residues. V was pared by 2 bases and J by 0 bases, with 8 bases between. This CDR3 is CASSLSRASGNTIYF. CDR3 in DNA: TGTGCCAGCAGTTTAAGTCGAGCCTCTGGAAACACCATATATTTT.

In its sample, this clonotype was seen many times. The chain employs TRBV27 and TRBJ1-2; maybe TRBD1 (5 bases). This CDR3 contains 17 residues. Germline CDR1 is MNHEY and CDR2 is SMNVEV (reference sequence). Trimming took 1 base from V and 2 from J, leaving 17 bases between them. The CDR3 sequence: CASSLYYVGDSNYGYTF. CDR3 DNA sequence: TGTGCCAGCAGTTTATATTATGTAGGGGACTCCAACTATGGCTACACCTTC.

The chain couples TRBV7-9 to TRBJ1-6; 7 nucleotides line up with TRBD1. The V gene end was trimmed by 10 bases and the J gene end by 0 bases; junction bases not matched to a gene: 9. The CDR3 is 16 residues long. Germline CDR1 and CDR2: SEHNR and FQNEAQ (reference sequence). The CDR3 DNA reads TGTGCCACCCGGGACAGACAGAGCTCCTATAATTCACCCCTCCACTTT. Protein product: CATRDRQSSYNSPLHF.

This clonotype was seen repeatedly, ten times or more. The rearrangement uses TRBV6-1 and TRBJ2-5, with a tentative D call TRBD1 (6 bases). Germline CDR1 is MNHNS and CDR2 is SASEGT. This CDR3 region has 14 residues. Trimming removed 8 bases from V and 1 base from J, with 14 bases in between. CDR3 protein: CASGVRDIQETQYF. DNA of the CDR3: TGTGCCAGCGGGGTCCGGGACATCCAAGAGACCCAGTACTTC.

Comments on this clonotype: A much larger clone lies a single base off, so this may be a read error. The chain is built from TRBV5-4 and TRBJ2-1, with D possibly called TRBD1 or TRBD2 (5 bases each). V was shortened by 5 bases and J by 5 bases, with 20 bases between the two germline ends. Per the germline V gene, CDR1 is SGHNT and CDR2 is YYREEE (reference sequence). The CDR3 consists of 16 residues. The CDR3 region has the DNA TGTGCCAGCAGTGAAACAGTAGGGACGTCCCACAATGAGCAGTTCTTC. Amino acid sequence: CASSETVGTSHNEQFF.